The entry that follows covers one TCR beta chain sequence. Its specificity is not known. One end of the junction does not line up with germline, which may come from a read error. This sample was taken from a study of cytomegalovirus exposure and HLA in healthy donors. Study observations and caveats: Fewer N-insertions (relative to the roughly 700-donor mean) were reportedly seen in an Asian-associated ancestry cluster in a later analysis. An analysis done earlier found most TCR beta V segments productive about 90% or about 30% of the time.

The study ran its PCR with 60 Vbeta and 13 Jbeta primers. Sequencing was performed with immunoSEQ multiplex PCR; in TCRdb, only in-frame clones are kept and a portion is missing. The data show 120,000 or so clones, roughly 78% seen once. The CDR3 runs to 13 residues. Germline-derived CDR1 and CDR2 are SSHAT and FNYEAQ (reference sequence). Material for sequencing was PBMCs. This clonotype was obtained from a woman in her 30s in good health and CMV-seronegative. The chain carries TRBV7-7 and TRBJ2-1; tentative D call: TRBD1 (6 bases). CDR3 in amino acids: CASSSGQRNEQFF. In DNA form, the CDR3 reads TGTGCTAGCAGCTCGGGACAACGGAATGAGCAGTTCTTC.